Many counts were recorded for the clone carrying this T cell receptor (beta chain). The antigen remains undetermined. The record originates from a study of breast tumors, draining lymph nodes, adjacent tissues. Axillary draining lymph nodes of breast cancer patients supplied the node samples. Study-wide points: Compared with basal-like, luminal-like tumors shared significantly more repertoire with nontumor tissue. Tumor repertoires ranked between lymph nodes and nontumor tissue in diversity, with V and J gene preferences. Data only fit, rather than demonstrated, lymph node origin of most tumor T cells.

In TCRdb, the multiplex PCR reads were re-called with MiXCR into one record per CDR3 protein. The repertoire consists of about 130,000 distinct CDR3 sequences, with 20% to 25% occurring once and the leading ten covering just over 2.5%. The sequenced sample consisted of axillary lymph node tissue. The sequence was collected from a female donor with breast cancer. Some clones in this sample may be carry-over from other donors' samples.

The CDR3 protein is CASSFADSDSGNTIYF. The CDR3 bases are TGTGCCAGCAGCTTCGCGGACAGCGACTCTGGAAACACCATATATTTT. V is TRBV11-1 and J is TRBJ1-3; the D gene is possibly TRBD1 (6 bases). Germline CDR1 is SGHAT and CDR2 is FQDESV (reference sequence). Trimming stripped 3 bases from V and 0 bases from J, with 12 bases between. CDR3 length: 16 amino acids.